This entry lists 17 T cell receptor beta chains sequenced from one sample in a study of T cells in narcolepsy. Profiled with immunoSEQ multiplex PCR; TCRdb holds only in-frame clones, not every one. The table shows around 32,000 clones, with approximately 85% occurring only once. Sequencing input: CD45RA- memory CD4+ T cells from PBMCs. The receptors derive from a human donor with narcolepsy.

The J gene is TRBJ2-2, the V gene TRBV2; weak D call: TRBD1 (6 bases). The CDR3 totals 15 residues. The germline gives CDR1 SNHLY, CDR2 FYNNEI. V was trimmed by 7 bases and J by 4 bases, leaving 16 bases between them. The CDR3 region is CASTPDRFGTGELFF. CDR3 DNA: TGTGCCAGCACTCCCGACAGGTTCGGCACCGGGGAGCTGTTTTTT.

In regard to this clone: Other DNA variants within this sample encode the same CDR3. The rearrangement uses TRBV12-5 and TRBJ1-2; D unclear. V was cut by 2 bases and J by 0 bases, with 7 bases left in between. CDR3 length: 14 amino acids. Germline V gene sequence: CDR1 LGHNT, CDR2 FRNRAP. The CDR3 sequence: CASGLSPANYGYTF. In nucleotides, the CDR3 is TGTGCTAGTGGTTTGTCGCCAGCTAACTATGGCTACACCTTC.

The rearrangement uses TRBV7-2 and TRBJ2-1; D not certain. The CDR3 has 11 amino acids. Per germline, CDR1 SGHTA and CDR2 FQGNSA. The ends were cut back, 6 bases at V and 9 bases at J, with 9 bases in the middle. The CDR3 sequence: CASSSNFEQFF. The CDR3 DNA reads TGTGCCAGCAGTTCGAATTTTGAGCAGTTCTTC. Supplemented by reference TRBV7-2 and TRBJ2-1, the full variable domain reads GAGVSQSPSNKVTEKGKDVELRCDPISGHTALYWYRQSLGQGLEFLIYFQGNSAPDKSGLPSDRFSAERTGGSVSTLTIQRTQQEDSAVYLCASSSNFEQFFGPGTRLTVL.

DNA for the CDR3: TGTGCCAGCAGCTCCCCGGGGGCGCAAAATTCACCCCTCCACTTT. Residues: CASSSPGAQNSPLHF. The J gene is TRBJ1-6, the V gene TRBV7-8, with D perhaps matching TRBD1 (6 bases). CDR3 size: 15 residues. The germline gives CDR1 SGHVS, CDR2 FQNEAQ. With 4 bases removed from V and 7 bases from J, the gap between germline ends came to 14 bases.

The V call is TRBV27, the J call TRBJ1-2; the D gene is possibly TRBD1 (5 bases). V gave up 4 bases and J gave up 4 bases, with 16 bases separating them. Looked up from germline, CDR1 is MNHEY and CDR2 is SMNVEV (reference sequence). The CDR3 spans 15 residues. The CDR3 DNA reads as TGTGCCAGCAGTTCCCTCGGGGGGGACCTCTATGGCTACACCTTC. Translating gives CASSSLGGDLYGYTF.

V gene TRBV19 combines with J gene TRBJ1-1; D not certain. Trimming removed 4 bases from V and 1 base from J, with 10 bases in between. CDR1 and CDR2 from the germline V gene are LNHDA and SQIVND (reference sequence). CDR3 length: 14 amino acids. The CDR3 sequence is CASSKGGQNTEAFF. In DNA, the CDR3 is TGTGCCAGTAGTAAGGGAGGGCAGAACACTGAAGCTTTCTTT.

The V gene is TRBV7-3, the J gene TRBJ2-2, with D tentatively TRBD1 or TRBD2 (5 bases each). This CDR3 is built from 17 residues. The germline V and J ends were trimmed by 0 bases and 5 bases, with 16 bases remaining between them. Germline CDR1 is SGHTA and CDR2 is FQGTGA. Here the CDR3 reads CASSLTVGATGTGELFF. CDR3 sequence (DNA): TGTGCCAGCAGCTTAACCGTTGGGGCCACGGGGACCGGGGAGCTGTTTTTT. The full variable domain, in which reference TRBV7-3 and TRBJ2-2 provide the parts outside the CDR3, is GAGVSQTPSNKVTEKGKYVELRCDPISGHTALYWYRQSLGQGPEFLIYFQGTGAADDSGLPNDRFFAVRPEGSVSTLKIQRTERGDSAVYLCASSLTVGATGTGELFFGEGSRLTVL.

The V call is TRBV5-1, the J call TRBJ2-3, with TRBD2 as a possible D gene (7 bases). Germline lookup yields CDR1 SGHRS and CDR2 YFSETQ. V shed 0 bases and J shed 1 base, with 9 bases lying between them. This CDR3 region has 15 residues. The chain's CDR3 is CASSLDGGRTDTQYF. CDR3 DNA sequence: TGCGCCAGCAGCTTGGACGGGGGGCGCACAGATACGCAGTATTTT.

This chain links TRBV5-4 with TRBJ1-2; no definite D call. CDR1 and CDR2 (germline): SGHNT, YYREEE (reference sequence). Trimming cost V 4 bases and J 5 bases, with 15 bases left between them. The CDR3 has 14 amino acids. The DNA for the CDR3 is TGTGCCAGCAGCCCTCCCTCAAACAGATATGGCTACACCTTC. Amino acid sequence: CASSPPSNRYGYTF.

CDR3 sequence (DNA): TGTGCCATCAGTGAAGGGGGATCAAGCTATGGCTACACCTTC. Translated, it gives CAISEGGSSYGYTF. V usage is TRBV10-3 and J usage is TRBJ1-2, with a tentative D call TRBD1 (6 bases). Germline loops: CDR1 ENHRY, CDR2 SYGVKD. Trimming took off 3 bases at V and 4 bases at J, with 12 bases between the two ends. CDR3 size: 14 residues.

This clone has a handful of counts. The chain combines TRBV28 with TRBJ1-1; D possibly corresponds to TRBD1 (5 bases). With 3 bases removed from V and 4 bases from J, the gap between germline ends came to 9 bases. The CDR3 is 13 amino acids. Germline V gives CDR1 MDHEN, CDR2 SYDVKM. The CDR3 coding sequence is TGTGCCAGCAGTTTGGGGACTCTCACTGAAGCTTTCTTT. It encodes CASSLGTLTEAFF.

About this clone: A junction end diverges from the germline sequence, so it may reflect a read error. The chain joins TRBV6-1 to TRBJ2-7; the match to TRBD2 covers 12 bases. There are 16 residues in the CDR3. Per germline, CDR1 MNHNS and CDR2 SASEGT. For the CDR3, the DNA is TGTGCCATCAGTGAGTCGACTAGCGGGAGTTTATACGAGCAGTACTTC. As protein: CAISESTSGSLYEQYF.

The J gene is TRBJ2-1, the V gene TRBV7-3, with 14 bases aligning to TRBD2. Germline V gene sequence: CDR1 SGHTA, CDR2 FQGTGA. The CDR3 loop spans 15 amino acids. Trimming took 5 bases from V and 9 from J; bases not matched to a gene: 6. The CDR3 nucleotides read TGTGCCAGCAGCCCGGGACTAGCGGGGGCTGGTGAGCAGTTCTTC. This translates into CASSPGLAGAGEQFF. Full variable domain (remainder filled in from reference TRBV7-3 and TRBJ2-1): GAGVSQTPSNKVTEKGKYVELRCDPISGHTALYWYRQSLGQGPEFLIYFQGTGAADDSGLPNDRFFAVRPEGSVSTLKIQRTERGDSAVYLCASSPGLAGAGEQFFGPGTRLTVL.

The gene calls are TRBV6-5 and TRBJ2-3; the match to TRBD2 covers 11 bases. The germline V gene encodes CDR1 MNHEY and CDR2 SVGAGI. This CDR3 comprises 15 residues. The J segment lost 3 bases and the V segment lost 5 bases, leaving 4 bases of the junction unmatched. This CDR3 is CASSVSGRGTDTQYF. Here the CDR3 DNA reads TGTGCCAGCAGTGTTAGCGGGAGGGGTACAGATACGCAGTATTTT.

The V and J genes are TRBV5-6 and TRBJ2-5; 12 nucleotides match TRBD1. The CDR3 has 18 amino acids. J gave up 4 bases and V 4 bases, and 14 bases lay outside the gene matches. Per the germline V gene, CDR1 is SGHDT and CDR2 is YYEEEE. DNA for the CDR3: TGTGCCAGCAGCACCACCGGGACAGGGGGCAGCTTCGGAGAGACCCAGTACTTC. It specifies CASSTTGTGGSFGETQYF.

The chain joins TRBV10-3 to TRBJ2-2; D remains ambiguous. In germline, CDR1 is ENHRY, CDR2 SYGVKD. The CDR3 is 14 amino acids. Between the trimmed V and J ends, which lost 0 bases and 5 bases, there was a span of 7 bases. The CDR3 reads CAISESAPTGELFF. DNA for the CDR3: TGTGCCATCAGTGAGTCCGCCCCTACCGGGGAGCTGTTTTTT.

CDR3 region: CASSQEASLMNTEAFF. The CDR3 DNA reads as TGCGCCAGCAGCCAAGAAGCTTCGCTGATGAACACTGAAGCTTTCTTT. The chain is built from TRBV4-3 and TRBJ1-1; D gene unclear. The CDR3 contains 16 residues. V was clipped by 0 bases and J by 0 bases, with 11 bases between them. Germline-derived CDR1 and CDR2 are LGHNA and YSLEER.